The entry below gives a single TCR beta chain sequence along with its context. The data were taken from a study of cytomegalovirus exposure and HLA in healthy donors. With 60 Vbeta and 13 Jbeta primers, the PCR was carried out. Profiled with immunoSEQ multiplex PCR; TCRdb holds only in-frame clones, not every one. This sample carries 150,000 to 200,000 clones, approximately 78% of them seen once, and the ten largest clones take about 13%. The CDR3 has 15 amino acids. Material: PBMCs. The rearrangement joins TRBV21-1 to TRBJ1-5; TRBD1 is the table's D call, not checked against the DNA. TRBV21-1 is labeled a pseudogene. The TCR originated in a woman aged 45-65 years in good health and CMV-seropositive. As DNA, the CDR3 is TGTGCCAGCAGCTGGTTACAGGGTCGCAATCAGCCCCAGCATTTT. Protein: CASSWLQGRNQPQHF.